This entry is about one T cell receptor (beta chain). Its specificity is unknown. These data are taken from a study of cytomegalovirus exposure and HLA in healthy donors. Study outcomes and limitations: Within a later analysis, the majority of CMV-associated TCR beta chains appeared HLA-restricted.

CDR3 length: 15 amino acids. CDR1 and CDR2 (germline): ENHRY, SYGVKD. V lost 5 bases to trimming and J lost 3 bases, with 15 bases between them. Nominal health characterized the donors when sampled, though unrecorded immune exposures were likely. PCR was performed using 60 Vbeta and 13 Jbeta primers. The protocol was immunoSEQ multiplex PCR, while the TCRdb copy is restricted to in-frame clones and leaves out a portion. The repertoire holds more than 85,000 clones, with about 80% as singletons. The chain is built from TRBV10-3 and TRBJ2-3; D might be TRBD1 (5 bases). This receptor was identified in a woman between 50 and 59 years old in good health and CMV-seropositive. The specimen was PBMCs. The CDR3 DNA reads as TGTGCCATCAGTCGTACTCTTACAGGAACAGATACGCAGTATTTT. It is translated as CAISRTLTGTDTQYF.